A selection of T cell receptor beta chains follows, all from one sample in a study of blood T cell repertoires in COVID-19. Only in-frame clones appear in the TCRdb table, and some are missing; sequencing was by immunoSEQ multiplex PCR. This sample carries almost 200,000 clones, approximately 87% of them seen once, and the ten largest clones take 0.7% to 0.85%. The specimen was peripheral blood. The receptors were sampled from a woman in her 70s with acute or convalescent COVID-19. Each CDR3 is given with its conserved first and last residue. The order of the fields is J gene, V gene, clone size, D gene, CDR3 protein, CDR3 DNA. A D gene is named only where the DNA matches it firmly. For some rows the clone size is stated as once, few or many, or as a class when expanded; others skip it.

>TRBJ2-7|TRBV5-1|-|TRBD1
CASSPTGGADEQYF
TGCGCCAGCAGCCCGACAGGGGGGGCAGACGAGCAGTACTTC
>TRBJ1-2|TRBV11-2|-|TRBD1
CASSLIGGQGGYGYTF
TGTGCCAGCAGCCTAATAGGGGGACAGGGTGGCTATGGCTACACCTTC
>TRBJ2-7|TRBV6-5|-|-
CASSSRWAGSQYF
TGTGCCAGCAGTTCACGGTGGGCAGGGTCGCAGTACTTC
>TRBJ2-3|TRBV6-2/TRBV6-3|-|-
CASSYSMSQGLVAGTDTQYF
TGTGCCAGCAGTTACTCGATGTCACAGGGTCTCGTTGCGGGCACAGATACGCAGTATTTT
>TRBJ2-5|TRBV7-8|-|TRBD2
CATTRAGRGETQYF
TGTGCCACAACCAGAGCGGGGAGAGGGGAGACCCAGTACTTC
>TRBJ2-2|TRBV6-5|-|TRBD2
CASRLAGGPPGELFF
TGTGCCAGTCGACTAGCGGGAGGGCCTCCCGGGGAGCTGTTTTTT
>TRBJ1-1|TRBV4-3|-|TRBD1
CASSQEDRGTEAFF
TGCGCCAGCAGCCAAGAAGACAGGGGCACTGAAGCTTTCTTT
>TRBJ2-1|TRBV7-2|-|-
CASSRGQLNNEQFF
TGTGCCAGCAGCCGTGGACAGTTAAACAATGAGCAGTTCTTC
>TRBJ1-1|TRBV6-5|few|-
CASSYHREGTEAFF
TGTGCCAGCAGTTACCACAGGGAGGGCACTGAAGCTTTCTTT
>TRBJ1-3|TRBV7-2|-|-
CASSPSPSGNTIYF
TGTGCCAGCAGTCCTAGCCCCTCTGGAAACACCATATATTTT
>TRBJ1-2|TRBV24-1|-|-
CATSDFTGGYTF
TGTGCCACCAGTGATTTTACAGGGGGCTACACCTTC
>TRBJ1-2|TRBV5-8|-|-
CASSADRRLVGYTF
TGTGCCAGCAGCGCTGACAGGAGACTGGTTGGCTACACCTTC
>TRBJ1-1|TRBV7-8|-|-
CASSLVQNTEAFF
TGTGCCAGCAGCTTAGTTCAGAACACTGAAGCTTTCTTT
>TRBJ1-5|TRBV10-2|-|TRBD1
CASSADRGRQPQHF
TGCGCCAGCAGTGCGGACAGGGGGCGTCAGCCCCAGCATTTT
>TRBJ2-3|TRBV10-1|once|TRBD1
CASNTGGEDTQYF
TGCGCCAGCAATACAGGGGGCGAAGATACGCAGTATTTT
>TRBJ1-2|TRBV5-1|-|TRBD1
CASSSPDRVYGYTF
TGCGCCAGCAGCAGCCCGGACAGGGTCTATGGCTACACCTTC